A single sample is the source of the 25 T cell receptor beta chains below, sequenced in a study of response to subunit inactivated influenza vaccine (dated by TCRdb to the late 2010s). The receptor library was made with RT-PCR. The sequencer listed for this sample is Illumina HiSeq 2500. Clones were called with MiXCR by TCRdb after fastp trimmed the public reads at Q25, and only in-frame beta chains were retained. Identical CDR3 protein sequences are pooled into one entry, listed with their most common genes and DNA. Here the sample has about 520,000 distinct CDR3 sequences; about 10% occur a single time. Of the sample, approximately 12% is held by the ten largest clones. Explained via the paper, the time point label denotes: approximately 45 days after influenza vaccine administration. Sequences were derived from PBMCs from blood, sampled 40 to 50 days after vaccination. These receptors all come from a man over 45 who received an inactivated influenza vaccine. Donor details come from another sample of the same person, matched by shared clones.

This clonotype has only a few counts. The chain links TRBV29-1 to TRBJ2-5, with TRBD2 as a possible D gene (6 bases). The V end was cut by 4 bases, the J end by 4 bases, with 10 bases between. The germline gives CDR1 SQVTM, CDR2 ANQGSEA. CDR3 length: 12 residues. CDR3 in amino acids: CSVVYSGETQYF. CDR3 nucleotide sequence: TGCAGCGTTGTATATAGCGGAGAGACCCAGTACTTC. Together with reference TRBV29-1 and TRBJ2-5, the CDR3 gives the full variable domain: SAVISQKPSRDICQRGTSLTIQCQVDSQVTMMFWYRQQPGQSLTLIATANQGSEATYESGFVIDKFPISRPNLTFSTLTVSNMSPEDSSIYLCSVVYSGETQYFGPGTRLLVL.

This clonotype showed up just a few times. V gene TRBV28 combines with J gene TRBJ2-1; 11 bases are shared with TRBD2. From germline, CDR1 is MDHEN and CDR2 SYDVKM. The CDR3 has 16 amino acids. V shed 5 bases and J 8 bases; nucleotides not matched to a gene: 11. Here the CDR3 reads CASSPISGRAVDEQFF. The CDR3 region has the DNA TGTGCCAGCAGTCCAATTAGCGGGAGGGCCGTAGATGAGCAGTTCTTC.

This clonotype occurred many times. The chain couples TRBV5-1 to TRBJ1-2, with 7 bases matching TRBD1. V shed 4 bases and J 0 bases; nucleotides not matched to a gene: 3. In germline, CDR1 is SGHRS, CDR2 YFSETQ. The CDR3 runs to 14 residues. The CDR3 sequence: CASSPGQTNYGYTF. CDR3 nucleotide sequence: TGCGCCAGCAGCCCGGGACAGACTAACTATGGCTACACCTTC.

This clonotype was counted ten times or more. The rearrangement links TRBV12-3 or TRBV12-4 to TRBJ2-1; 13 positions match TRBD2. With 5 bases clipped from V and 9 bases from J, the junction kept 7 bases outside the gene matches. This CDR3 comprises 15 residues. CDR3: CASSILAGGPVEQFF. CDR3 DNA sequence: TGTGCCAGCAGTATACTAGCGGGGGGGCCGGTTGAGCAGTTCTTC.

On this clonotype itself: At one end, the junction sequence differs from germline, possibly due to a read error. The rearrangement links TRBV6-1 to TRBJ2-2, with 10 bases fitting TRBD2. The CDR3 extends over 16 amino acids. Germline V gene sequence: CDR1 MNHNS, CDR2 SASEGT. CDR3 sequence reads: CAGSPSSGRAPGELFF. CDR3 coding DNA: TGTGCCGGCAGTCCATCGAGCGGGAGGGCCCCCGGGGAGCTGTTTTTT.

There are many counts of this clonotype. V gene TRBV29-1 combines with J gene TRBJ2-4; D remains unclear. Trimming took off 3 bases at V and 5 bases at J, with 11 bases between the two ends. Per germline, CDR1 SQVTM and CDR2 ANQGSEA. The CDR3 has 13 residues. For the CDR3, the DNA is TGCAGCGTTGAGACGGACGGCGAAAACATTCAGTACTTC. Translated, it gives CSVETDGENIQYF. Looking up the rest from reference TRBV29-1 and TRBJ2-4 gives the full variable domain: SAVISQKPSRDICQRGTSLTIQCQVDSQVTMMFWYRQQPGQSLTLIATANQGSEATYESGFVIDKFPISRPNLTFSTLTVSNMSPEDSSIYLCSVETDGENIQYFGAGTRLSVL.

This clonotype was found a few times. The chain has TRBV9 and TRBJ2-3, with a possible D match to TRBD1 (8 bases). The CDR3 runs to 19 residues. Germline CDR1 reads SGDLS; CDR2 reads YYNGEE. Trimming took 0 bases from V and 2 from J, leaving 22 bases between them. The CDR3 sequence: CASSVGGGGQADLTDTQYF. The CDR3 coding sequence is TGTGCCAGCAGCGTAGGAGGGGGGGGACAGGCGGACCTCACAGATACGCAGTATTTT.

Only a few counts were recorded for this clonotype. The rearrangement uses TRBV6-1 and TRBJ2-5; D perhaps matches TRBD2 (6 bases). Trimming removed 6 bases from V and 9 bases from J, with 23 bases in between. Germline CDR1 MNHNS, CDR2 SASEGT. The CDR3 sequence is 15 residues long. The CDR3 loop is CASRPAGRGTSPQYF. The CDR3 nucleotides read TGTGCCAGCAGGCCCGCCGGACGGGGGACGAGTCCCCAGTACTTC.

The rearrangement joins TRBV7-2 to TRBJ2-2; unclear D gene. Per germline, CDR1 SGHTA and CDR2 FQGNSA. V lost 5 bases and J 1 base, leaving 8 bases between the germline ends. The CDR3 covers 14 residues. CDR3 coding DNA: TGTGCCAGCAGCAACTACAAGAACACCGGGGAGCTGTTTTTT. Translating gives CASSNYKNTGELFF.

The chain links TRBV20-1 to TRBJ2-2; 7 bases align to TRBD1. The CDR3 is made up of 14 amino acids. After removal of 5 bases from V and 2 bases from J, the junction contained 5 bases not matched to a gene. Germline assignment: CDR1 DFQATT and CDR2 SNEGSKA (reference sequence). CDR3 loop: CSAQGTANTGELFF. Here the CDR3 DNA reads TGCAGTGCTCAAGGGACAGCTAACACCGGGGAGCTGTTTTTT.

In its sample, this clonotype was seen a few times. The J gene is TRBJ2-1, the V gene TRBV7-9; D not resolved. V lost 5 bases, J lost 0 bases, and 14 bases lay in between. The CDR3 sequence is 16 residues long. CDR1 and CDR2 from the germline V gene are SEHNR and FQNEAQ (reference sequence). The CDR3 is CASSPSGYLSYNEQFF. Here the CDR3 DNA reads TGTGCCAGCAGCCCTAGTGGCTACCTCTCCTACAATGAGCAGTTCTTC. Full variable domain (missing parts from reference TRBV7-9 and TRBJ2-1): DTGVSQNPRHKITKRGQNVTFRCDPISEHNRLYWYRQTLGQGPEFLTYFQNEAQLEKSRLLSDRFSAERPKGSFSTLEIQRTEQGDSAMYLCASSPSGYLSYNEQFFGPGTRLTVL.

This rearrangement joins TRBV5-1 to TRBJ2-6, with TRBD1 matching 10 bases. Germline values: CDR1 SGHRS, CDR2 YFSETQ. This CDR3 comprises 18 residues. J lost 0 bases, V lost 4 bases, and 7 bases had no gene match. In DNA form, the CDR3 reads TGCGCCAGCAGCAGACAGGGGGCGATGCTCTCTGGGGCCAACGTCCTGACTTTC. Its protein is CASSRQGAMLSGANVLTF.

This clonotype was found many times. The V and J genes are TRBV20-1 and TRBJ2-1; 9 nucleotides line up with TRBD1. V shed 6 bases, J shed 8 bases, and the junction held 11 bases outside the gene matches. The CDR3 has 14 amino acids. Germline V gene lookup returns CDR1 DFQATT and CDR2 SNEGSKA (reference sequence). The CDR3 spells CSASPRTGVYEQFF. The CDR3 DNA sequence: TGCAGTGCCTCACCCAGGACAGGGGTATATGAGCAGTTCTTC.

The chain combines TRBV5-1 with TRBJ2-7; TRBD2 matches at 7 bases. The germline V gene has CDR1 SGHRS and CDR2 YFSETQ. The V segment lost 0 bases and the J segment 7 bases; nucleotides outside the gene matches: 10. This CDR3 region has 15 residues. CDR3 sequence (DNA): TGCGCCAGCAGCTTGGAGGCTAGCGGAGCGGGGGAGCAGTACTTC. It encodes CASSLEASGAGEQYF.

The rearrangement links TRBV7-6 to TRBJ2-7; D possibly matches TRBD1 or TRBD2 (7 bases each). Trimming pared 4 bases from V and 4 bases from J, leaving 20 bases between. This CDR3 region has 16 residues. CDR1 and CDR2 from the germline V gene are SGHVS and FNYEAQ. CDR3 nucleotides: TGTGCCAGCAGCTCACTGGGGAGGGGGCAGAAGTACGAGCAGTACTTC. Protein: CASSSLGRGQKYEQYF.

This clonotype is a singleton in its sample. The DNA for the CDR3 is TGTGCCAGCAGTTCAATAACCGCCCGGGGGCAGCTTTACAATGAGCAGTTCTTC. This gives the protein CASSSITARGQLYNEQFF. This chain connects TRBV28 to TRBJ2-1; possibly TRBD1 or TRBD2 for D (6 bases each). Germline V gene data show CDR1 as MDHEN and CDR2 as SYDVKM. V lost 4 bases and J lost 4, with 23 bases in between. This CDR3 has 18 residues.

V gene TRBV20-1 combines with J gene TRBJ2-1; 7 bases are shared with TRBD1. V shed 6 bases and J 0 bases; nucleotides not matched to a gene: 5. The length of the CDR3 is 14 residues. The germline V gene encodes CDR1 DFQATT and CDR2 SNEGSKA (reference sequence). For the CDR3, the DNA is TGCAGTGCCAAGGGACAGAGCTCCTACAATGAGCAGTTCTTC. This sequence encodes CSAKGQSSYNEQFF.

At least ten counts were recorded for this clonotype. The genes are TRBV6-1 and TRBJ1-2; tentative D call: TRBD1 (5 bases). CDR3 length equals 14 residues. Germline CDR1 and CDR2: MNHNS and SASEGT. V lost 4 bases to trimming and J lost 4 bases, with 13 bases between them. The CDR3 sequence: CASSVTGTTYGYTF. As DNA, the CDR3 is TGTGCCAGCAGTGTGACCGGGACTACCTATGGCTACACCTTC.

This clonotype was seen a few times. The rearrangement uses TRBV28 and TRBJ2-7; unclear D gene. Trimming stripped 6 bases from V and 4 bases from J, with 16 bases between. The CDR3 is 14 residues long. The V gene's germline CDR1 is MDHEN and CDR2 SYDVKM. CDR3 coding DNA: TGTGCCAGCAGCCTAGGATGGGTACGATACGAGCAGTACTTC. It is translated as CASSLGWVRYEQYF.

V usage is TRBV30 and J usage is TRBJ2-3; D unresolved. Trimming pared 1 base from V and 3 bases from J, leaving 8 bases between. The V gene's germline CDR1 is GTSNPN and CDR2 SVGIG (reference sequence). CDR3 length: 13 amino acids. CDR3 coding DNA: TGTGCCTGGAGTGCGAAGGGTACAGATACGCAGTATTTT. It is translated as CAWSAKGTDTQYF.

This clonotype was counted a few times. The chain recombines TRBV10-3 with TRBJ2-2, with D tentatively TRBD1 or TRBD2 (5 bases each). The CDR3 spans 15 residues. Trimming cost V 4 bases and J 4 bases, with 13 bases left between them. Germline V gives CDR1 ENHRY, CDR2 SYGVKD. This chain's CDR3 is CAISGRGSPTGELFF. The CDR3 region has the DNA TGTGCCATCAGTGGCCGGGGCAGCCCCACCGGGGAGCTGTTTTTT.

The chain employs TRBV28 and TRBJ2-4; TRBD1 matches at 10 bases. Germline-derived CDR1 and CDR2 are MDHEN and SYDVKM. Trimming took 0 bases from V and 0 from J; bases not matched to a gene: 8. The CDR3 loop spans 19 amino acids. Here the CDR3 reads CASSLWGYGTGAAKNIQYF. The CDR3, as DNA: TGTGCCAGCAGTTTATGGGGTTATGGGACAGGGGCAGCCAAAAACATTCAGTACTTC.

V and J are TRBV19 and TRBJ1-5; D uncertain. The germline V and J ends were trimmed by 3 bases and 4 bases, with 13 bases remaining between them. The CDR3 length is 15 residues. The germline CDR1 and CDR2 sequences are LNHDA and SQIVND (reference sequence). CDR3 loop: CASSIAKGPNQPQHF. CDR3 sequence (DNA): TGTGCCAGTAGTATCGCCAAAGGTCCGAATCAGCCCCAGCATTTT.

The chain recombines TRBV5-1 with TRBJ2-7; 7 positions agree with TRBD1. The CDR3 loop spans 15 amino acids. CDR1 is SGHRS, CDR2 YFSETQ, per germline. Losses at the gene ends were 5 bases for V and 0 bases for J; bases not matched to a gene: 8. The CDR3 is CASSPPGQNSYEQYF. For the CDR3, the DNA is TGCGCCAGCAGTCCTCCGGGACAGAACTCCTACGAGCAGTACTTC.

The table lists this clonotype with many counts. The V gene is TRBV24-1, the J gene TRBJ1-2, with D possibly matching TRBD1 (5 bases). With 0 bases removed from V and 8 bases from J, the gap between germline ends came to 9 bases. CDR3 size: 13 residues. CDR1 and CDR2 (germline): KGHDR, SFDVKD. The chain's CDR3 is CATSDLRGGGYTF. CDR3 sequence (DNA): TGTGCCACCAGTGATTTGAGGGGAGGAGGCTACACCTTC.